This T cell receptor (beta chain) emerged from a study of vaccination effects on CD4 cells after COVID-19 (dated by TCRdb to the early 2020s). Looking at the study overall: Post-vaccine samples across the study were collected a median of 72 days after the second dose, with a range of 14 to 241. The study compared SARS-CoV-2 spike-specific CD4+ TCR repertoires before and after mRNA vaccination in COVID-19 convalescent patients and infection-naive vaccine recipients. Altogether, around ten COVID-19 convalescent patients and several SARS-CoV-2-naive healthy vaccine recipients made up the full study. In the study, cultures from other donors were sequenced using the Oncomine TCR Beta short-read assay on an Illumina iSeq 100.

The CDR3 covers 15 residues, taking in both the cysteine and the phenylalanine. Here the CDR3 DNA is all that survives: 45 bases in frame from base 1. Trimming takes 0 bases off V and 6 bases off J; junction bases not matched to a gene: 6. Reading the germline V gene gives CDR1 SGDLS and CDR2 YYNGEE. Study-wide findings and limitations: Among healthy vaccine recipients, nearly all vaccine-induced clones were SARS-CoV-2 mono-reactive, and only 1 of 255 was cross-reactive with common cold coronaviruses. The study was limited by a small number of convalescent patients, and early post-infection timepoints were lacking. Marked clonal contraction was observed in both infection-induced and vaccine-induced clones at late post-vaccination timepoints, consistent with waning T cell responses.

Details on this clone: Its antigen is still unknown. Base qualities are not recorded, but no much larger clone differs from it by a single base.

The ViraFEST assay stimulated PBMC with viral peptide pools and then used TCR sequencing to identify antigen-specific CD4+ T cell clonotypes by expansion. After around eleven days of culture, CD4+ T cells were isolated with the EasySep CD4+ T cell isolation kit. Participants received two doses of either the BNT162b2 or the mRNA-1273 mRNA SARS-CoV-2 vaccine. Healthy vaccine recipients had no prior SARS-CoV-2 infection, confirmed by negative nucleocapsid antibodies before and after vaccination. Over 1.5 million PBMC per well were cultured with around 10 ug/ml peptides in IMDM containing approximately 4.5% human AB serum, approximately 9.1 IU/ml IL-2 and gentamicin. Half of the culture medium was replaced with fresh IL-2-containing medium on days 3 and 7. Unless otherwise noted, each peptide stimulation condition was cultured in triplicate wells. PBMC were separated from whole blood using Ficoll-Paque Plus gradient centrifugation and were then either cryopreserved at -140C or used fresh. The spike proteins of SARS-CoV-2 and of the common cold coronaviruses HCoV-NL63, HCoV-OC43 and HCoV-229E were spanned by overlapping peptide pools. The QIAamp micro DNA kit was used to extract genomic DNA from the cultured CD4+ T cells.

Libraries were built with the immunoSEQ multiplex PCR assay. TCR beta CDR3 sequencing was performed on DNA from the cultured, isolated CD4+ T cells. The paper's processing steps were these. The analysis removed non-productive TCR sequences, trimmed reads to the CDR3 region, and retained only CDR3s that were 7 or more amino acids long. Antigen-specific clonotypes were identified with the MANAFEST web app by comparing expansion in peptide wells against reference cultures. Positive clones required FDR<0.05 expansion versus reference and all other wells, odds ratio above 5, and frequency above 0.1% in two replicate wells. A clonotype was called cross-reactive if it was significantly expanded both in SARS-CoV-2 spike wells and in at least one common cold coronavirus spike condition. CDR3 similarity was assessed by Levenshtein distance using the stringdist R package, and unrooted trees were constructed with ape in R 3.6.1. Sourced from immuneACCESS, this table was stored by TCRdb with only in-frame sequences that have V and J called. A share of the clones is absent; for the studies checked, an unresolved V gene accounts for under half, and the remainder has no known explanation. From that table come the V and J calls and clone size; the DNA was used to work out D and trimming. The sample data list about 72,000 clones, and 81% of these were observed just once. 1.2% of the sample is in the top ten clones.

The material sequenced was CD4+ T cells from PBMCs cultured with HCoV-229E spike peptides, taken after COVID-19 vaccination. The cell subset or site tag for this specimen amounts to: HCoV-229E spike overlapping peptide pool stimulation. This clonotype originated in a human donor who received a COVID-19 vaccine. The chain uses TRBV9 and TRBJ1-5; 7 central bases correspond to TRBD1. The DNA sequence is as follows: TGTGCCAGCAGCGTAGGACAGGGAGGAGTTCAGCCCCAGCATTTT. Translation gives CASSVGQGGVQPQHF. Supplemented by the reference TRBV9 and TRBJ1-5 proteins around the CDR3, the complete variable domain is DSGVTQTPKHLITATGQRVTLRCSPRSGDLSVYWYQQSLDQGLQFLIQYYNGEERAKGNILERFSAQQFPDLHSELNLSSLELGDSALYFCASSVGQGGVQPQHFGDGTRLSIL.